These 26 T cell receptor beta chains came from one sample sequenced in a study of neurological immune-mediated disorders. Stated time point: longitudinal time-point 1 (baseline). TCRdb redid the calling of the 5' RACE reads with MiXCR, one entry per CDR3 protein. Altogether 55,000 to 65,000 distinct CDR3 sequences are present, approximately 11% being singletons, with the ten largest covering 6% to 8.5%. Sample: PBMCs. The origin of the receptors is a male donor with HTLV-1-associated myelopathy (HAM/TSP).

This clonotype was counted a few times. The chain uses TRBV20-1 and TRBJ1-4; no clear D. The V end lost 2 bases, the J end lost 3 bases, and 7 bases lay between the germline ends. The CDR3 has 13 residues. The V gene's germline CDR1 is DFQATT and CDR2 SNEGSKA (reference sequence). CDR3 coding DNA: TGCAGTGCTAGACAGAGTCCTAATGAAAAACTGTTTTTT. Protein product: CSARQSPNEKLFF.

The chain uses TRBV25-1 and TRBJ1-2; D is perhaps TRBD1 (6 bases). This CDR3 has 11 residues. Germline V gene sequence: CDR1 MGHDK, CDR2 SYGVNS. The ends were cut back, 3 bases at V and 9 bases at J, with 8 bases in the middle. CDR3 residues: CASSEGHRYTF. The CDR3 region has the DNA TGTGCCAGCAGTGAGGGACACCGCTACACCTTC.

In its sample, this clonotype was seen many times. This chain connects TRBV20-1 to TRBJ2-7; D perhaps matches TRBD2 (7 bases). This CDR3 comprises 13 residues. Germline V gives CDR1 DFQATT, CDR2 SNEGSKA (reference sequence). V was pared by 8 bases and J by 2 bases, with 16 bases between. CDR3 in amino acids: CSPKRGGPYEQYF. Here the CDR3 DNA reads TGCAGTCCCAAAAGGGGGGGACCCTACGAGCAGTACTTC.

This clonotype was seen at least ten times. The chain uses TRBV12-3 or TRBV12-4 and TRBJ1-2; maybe TRBD1 (6 bases). The CDR3 has 14 amino acids. V lost 5 bases to trimming and J lost 6 bases, with 16 bases between them. The CDR3 loop reads CASSGRQEINGYTF. CDR3 in DNA: TGTGCCAGCAGTGGACGACAGGAGATCAATGGCTACACCTTC.

This clonotype has at least ten counts. This rearrangement joins TRBV6-5 to TRBJ2-2; D tentatively reads TRBD1 or TRBD2 (5 bases each). Germline loops: CDR1 MNHEY, CDR2 SVGAGI. V was clipped by 2 bases and J by 7 bases, with 8 bases between them. This CDR3 has 13 amino acids. The CDR3 loop is CASSYLRGGELFF. The CDR3 region has the DNA TGTGCCAGCAGTTACCTGAGGGGCGGGGAGCTGTTTTTT.

This clonotype appeared many times. V and J are TRBV6-5 and TRBJ2-7; weak D call: TRBD2 (5 bases). The CDR3 has 16 amino acids. Looked up from germline, CDR1 is MNHEY and CDR2 is SVGAGI. The V end lost 6 bases, the J end lost 6 bases, and 24 bases lay between the germline ends. CDR3 bases: TGTGCCAGCAGCCAACTGACGGGTTCCTCGGGGTCCGAGCAGTACTTC. As protein: CASSQLTGSSGSEQYF.

The chain employs TRBV18 and TRBJ2-3; 7 nucleotides agree with TRBD1. Per the germline V gene, CDR1 is KGHSH and CDR2 is LQKENI. The CDR3 runs 14 residues. V was pared by 0 bases and J by 6 bases, with 3 bases of the junction left unmatched. Here the CDR3 reads CASSPPTGSDTQYF. The CDR3 nucleotides are TGTGCCAGCTCACCACCGACAGGGTCGGATACGCAGTATTTT. Supplemented by reference TRBV18 and TRBJ2-3, the full variable domain reads NAGVMQNPRHLVRRRGQEARLRCSPMKGHSHVYWYRQLPEEGLKFMVYLQKENIIDESGMPKERFSAEFPKEGPSILRIQQVVRGDSAAYFCASSPPTGSDTQYFGPGTRLTVL.

This chain links TRBV7-9 with TRBJ2-3; 7 bases agree with TRBD1. With 6 bases clipped from V and 0 bases from J, the junction kept 3 bases outside the gene matches. CDR1 is SEHNR, CDR2 FQNEAQ, per germline (reference sequence). The CDR3 is 14 residues long. Here the CDR3 DNA reads TGTGCCAGCAGGACAGGGCCGAGCACAGATACGCAGTATTTT. It encodes CASRTGPSTDTQYF.

This clonotype was recorded at least ten times. V is TRBV7-9 and J is TRBJ1-1; D not certain. Germline loops: CDR1 SEHNR, CDR2 FQNEAQ (reference sequence). With 5 bases removed from V and 0 bases from J, the gap between germline ends came to 13 bases. There are 15 residues in the CDR3. The CDR3 coding sequence is TGTGCCAGCAGCCTCTCGGGAATTTTGAACACTGAAGCTTTCTTT. Its protein is CASSLSGILNTEAFF.

This clonotype appeared many times. The chain couples TRBV29-1 to TRBJ1-1; 10 nucleotides line up with TRBD1. In germline, CDR1 is SQVTM, CDR2 ANQGSEA. Trimming took 7 bases from V and 0 from J; bases not matched to a gene: 5. CDR3 length equals 14 residues. CDR3 in DNA: TGCAGCGCTAGGGACAGGGGTATGAACACTGAAGCTTTCTTT. It translates to CSARDRGMNTEAFF.

The sample holds a few counts of this clonotype. The chain uses TRBV29-1 and TRBJ2-1, with 7 bases that match TRBD1. The trim removed 6 bases at V and 8 bases at J, leaving 7 bases unmatched. The CDR3 loop spans 12 amino acids. Germline-derived CDR1 and CDR2 are SQVTM and ANQGSEA. The chain's CDR3 is CSVATGIHEQFF. In DNA, the CDR3 is TGCAGCGTCGCGACAGGGATCCATGAGCAGTTCTTC.

There are many counts of this clonotype. V is TRBV12-3 or TRBV12-4 and J is TRBJ1-5; D remains unclear. This CDR3 comprises 14 residues. The V gene lost 4 bases and the J gene lost 3 bases, with 10 bases spanning the gap. The CDR3 DNA sequence: TGTGCCAGCAGTTCTCCCAGTCTCAATCAGCCCCAGCATTTT. As protein: CASSSPSLNQPQHF.

The table lists this clonotype with a few counts. A much larger clone differs from this one at a single base, so this may be a read error. The J gene is TRBJ2-4, the V gene TRBV6-2 or TRBV6-3, with 7 bases matching TRBD1. CDR3 size: 16 residues. Germline V CDR1 and CDR2: MNHEY, SVGEGT. Unmatched junction bases numbered 9, after V lost 5 bases and J lost 2 bases. DNA for the CDR3: TGTGCCAGCAGTATCCGGGACAGAATAACCAAAAACATTCAGTACTTC. It yields the protein CASSIRDRITKNIQYF.

This clonotype was found many times. The chain couples TRBV5-1 to TRBJ2-5, with a weak D call TRBD1 (5 bases). CDR3 length equals 12 residues. V shed 5 bases and J shed 4 bases, with 9 bases lying between them. Germline values: CDR1 SGHRS, CDR2 YFSETQ. CDR3 sequence reads: CASRGELETQYF. CDR3 DNA sequence: TGCGCCAGCAGAGGGGAATTAGAGACCCAGTACTTC.

This clonotype has at least ten counts. V and J are TRBV7-2 and TRBJ1-1; no definite D call. Per germline, CDR1 SGHTA and CDR2 FQGNSA. The CDR3 spans 14 residues. V was shortened by 1 base and J by 9 bases, with 15 bases between the two germline ends. This CDR3 is CASSLEIVGVKAFF. CDR3 in DNA: TGTGCCAGCAGCTTAGAGATCGTCGGGGTTAAAGCTTTCTTT.

This clonotype was counted at least ten times. This chain links TRBV9 with TRBJ1-1; no clear D gene. CDR1 is SGDLS, CDR2 YYNGEE, per germline. This CDR3 is built from 13 residues. V lost 1 base and J lost 1, with 5 bases in between. CDR3 bases: TGTGCCAGCAGCGTAACAGAGAACACTGAAGCTTTCTTT. Protein product: CASSVTENTEAFF. Full variable domain (remainder filled in from reference TRBV9 and TRBJ1-1): DSGVTQTPKHLITATGQRVTLRCSPRSGDLSVYWYQQSLDQGLQFLIQYYNGEERAKGNILERFSAQQFPDLHSELNLSSLELGDSALYFCASSVTENTEAFFGQGTRLTVV.

This clonotype was picked up many times. The chain joins TRBV5-1 to TRBJ1-5; possibly TRBD1 for D (5 bases). The CDR3 is made up of 15 amino acids. V lost 2 bases to trimming and J lost 0 bases, with 9 bases between them. Germline V gene lookup returns CDR1 SGHRS and CDR2 YFSETQ. Written as DNA, the CDR3 is TGCGCCAGCAGCTTCGGGGCGGGTAGCAATCAGCCCCAGCATTTT. Amino acid sequence: CASSFGAGSNQPQHF.

This clonotype was seen ten or more times. This sequence joins TRBV19 and TRBJ2-4; weak D call: TRBD1 (6 bases). Between the trimmed V and J ends, which lost 10 bases and 6 bases, there was a span of 31 bases. This CDR3 is 18 amino acids long. CDR1 is LNHDA, CDR2 SQIVND, per germline (reference sequence). The CDR3 DNA follows: TGTGCCACTCGGAGAACGACAGGCCAATTCAGGGAGAGAAACATTCAGTACTTC. Its protein is CATRRTTGQFRERNIQYF.

To note about this clonotype: Given a much more abundant clone one base away, this may be a read error. The chain is built from TRBV5-1 and TRBJ2-3; perhaps TRBD1 as D (6 bases). The germline CDR1 and CDR2 sequences are SGHRS and YFSETQ. The CDR3 sequence is 14 residues long. In DNA form, the CDR3 reads TGCGTCAGCAGGGTACAGGGTCTCGCAGATACGCAGTATTTT. Translated: CVSRVQGLADTQYF.

This clonotype was found many times. The chain uses TRBV10-2 and TRBJ1-5; no reliable D call. The V and J ends lost 5 bases and 3 bases respectively, with 14 bases between them. The CDR3 sequence is 15 residues long. The V gene's germline CDR1 is WSHSY and CDR2 SAAADI. The CDR3 loop is CASSLSLTLNQPQHF. The CDR3, as DNA: TGCGCCAGCAGTCTAAGTTTGACACTCAATCAGCCCCAGCATTTT.

This clonotype has at least ten counts. This chain joins TRBV5-1 and TRBJ1-6; D perhaps matches TRBD1 (6 bases). Germline lookup yields CDR1 SGHRS and CDR2 YFSETQ. V was pared by 8 bases and J by 1 base, with 22 bases between. This CDR3 has 18 residues. The CDR3 spells CARLPGGGGGSYNSPLHF. DNA for the CDR3: TGCGCCAGGCTTCCCGGGGGCGGCGGGGGATCCTATAATTCACCCCTCCACTTT.

In its sample, this clonotype was seen a few times. This sequence joins TRBV3-1 and TRBJ2-7, with TRBD1 matching over 8 bases. This CDR3 is 15 amino acids long. V trimming: 4 bases; J trimming: 3 bases; junction bases outside the gene matches: 8. The germline V gene has CDR1 LGHDT and CDR2 YNNKEL (reference sequence). The CDR3 DNA reads TGTGCCAGCAGCCGCCCGGACAGGGAGATCTACGAGCAGTACTTC. This sequence encodes CASSRPDREIYEQYF.

At least ten counts were recorded for this clonotype. The V gene is TRBV5-1, the J gene TRBJ1-1, with D unclear. CDR1 SGHRS and CDR2 YFSETQ come from the germline V gene. V shed 5 bases and J shed 0 bases, with 8 bases lying between them. The CDR3 covers 13 residues. CDR3 amino acids: CASSPHMNTEAFF. CDR3 in DNA: TGCGCCAGCAGTCCACACATGAACACTGAAGCTTTCTTT.

This clonotype was found many times. The genes are TRBV28 and TRBJ2-1; D may be TRBD2 (7 bases). V was clipped by 4 bases and J by 12 bases, with 13 bases between them. The CDR3 covers 12 residues. Per the germline V gene, CDR1 is MDHEN and CDR2 is SYDVKM. CDR3 sequence reads: CASSSTGGRQFF. The DNA of the CDR3 is TGTGCCAGCAGTTCCACGGGGGGCCGGCAGTTCTTC. The full variable domain, completed using reference TRBV28 and TRBJ2-1, is DVKVTQSSRYLVKRTGEKVFLECVQDMDHENMFWYRQDPGLGLRLIYFSYDVKMKEKGDIPEGYSVSREKKERFSLILESASTNQTSMYLCASSSTGGRQFFGPGTRLTVL.

This clonotype was seen ten or more times. This chain uses TRBV28 with TRBJ2-7, with 7 bases aligning to TRBD2. The V and J ends lost 3 bases and 3 bases, in that order; junction bases with no gene match: 2. The CDR3 spans 13 residues. The germline CDR1 and CDR2 sequences are MDHEN and SYDVKM. CDR3 sequence (DNA): TGTGCCAGCAGTTTGGGGGGGGACTACGAGCAGTACTTC. Its protein product is CASSLGGDYEQYF.

This clonotype appeared a single time. The genes are TRBV28 and TRBJ2-3, with TRBD2 matching over 8 bases. CDR3 length equals 16 residues. V lost 3 bases and J lost 10; bases outside the gene matches: 15. Germline V gene sequence: CDR1 MDHEN, CDR2 SYDVKM. This CDR3 is CASSFPSAGGAGPQYF. CDR3 sequence (DNA): TGTGCCAGCAGTTTCCCCTCCGCCGGGGGGGCAGGTCCGCAGTATTTT.